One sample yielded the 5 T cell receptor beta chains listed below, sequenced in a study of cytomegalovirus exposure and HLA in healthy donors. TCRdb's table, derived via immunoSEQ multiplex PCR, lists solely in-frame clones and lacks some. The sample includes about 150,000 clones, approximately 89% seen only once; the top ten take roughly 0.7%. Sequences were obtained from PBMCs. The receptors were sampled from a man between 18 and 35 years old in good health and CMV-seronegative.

DNA for the CDR3: TGTGCCAGCAGCGTACTCACCTCAGCTAACTATGGCTACACCTTC. Its translation: CASSVLTSANYGYTF. The V call is TRBV9, the J call TRBJ1-2, with D unresolved. CDR3 length: 15 residues. V was pared by 1 base and J by 0 bases, with 10 bases between. CDR1 is SGDLS and CDR2 is YYNGEE in the germline V gene.

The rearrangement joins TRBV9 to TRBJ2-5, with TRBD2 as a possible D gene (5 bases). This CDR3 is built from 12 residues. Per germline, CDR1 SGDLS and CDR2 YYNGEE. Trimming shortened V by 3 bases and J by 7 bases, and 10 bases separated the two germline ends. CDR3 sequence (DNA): TGTGCCAGCAGCGCGGAACTAGGGACCCAGTACTTC. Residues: CASSAELGTQYF. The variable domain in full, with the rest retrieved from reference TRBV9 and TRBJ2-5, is DSGVTQTPKHLITATGQRVTLRCSPRSGDLSVYWYQQSLDQGLQFLIQYYNGEERAKGNILERFSAQQFPDLHSELNLSSLELGDSALYFCASSAELGTQYFGPGTRLLVL.

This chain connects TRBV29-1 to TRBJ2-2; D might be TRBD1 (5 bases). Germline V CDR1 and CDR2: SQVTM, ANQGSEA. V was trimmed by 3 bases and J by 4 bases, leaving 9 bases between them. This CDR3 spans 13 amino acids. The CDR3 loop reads CSVDRVGTGELFF. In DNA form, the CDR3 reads TGCAGCGTTGACAGGGTTGGCACCGGGGAGCTGTTTTTT.

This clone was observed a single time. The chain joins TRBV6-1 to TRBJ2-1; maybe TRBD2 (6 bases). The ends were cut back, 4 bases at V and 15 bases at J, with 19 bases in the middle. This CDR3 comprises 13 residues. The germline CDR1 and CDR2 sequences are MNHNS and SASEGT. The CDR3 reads CASSALPGRGVFF. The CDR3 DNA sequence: TGTGCCAGCAGTGCTCTACCCGGCCGCGGGGTGTTCTTC.

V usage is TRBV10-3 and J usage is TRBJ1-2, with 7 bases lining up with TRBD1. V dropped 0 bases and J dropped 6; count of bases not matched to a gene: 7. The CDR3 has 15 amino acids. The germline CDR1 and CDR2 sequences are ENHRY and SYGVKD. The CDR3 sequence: CAISESTGARDGYTF. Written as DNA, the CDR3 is TGTGCCATCAGTGAGTCTACAGGGGCGCGAGATGGCTACACCTTC.